These 28 T cell receptor beta chains came from one sample sequenced in a study of T cell repertoires in cytomegalovirus infection. TCRdb re-derived calls from the reads in MiXCR, one entry per CDR3 protein. The sample yields roughly 340,000 distinct CDR3 sequences, just under 30% seen once. These receptors' antigens are unknown. The material sequenced was cultured PBMCs, taken from culture after CMV antigen stimulation. Receptor source: a human donor in good health (CMV status not recorded). Some clones in this sample may be carry-over from other donors' samples.

This chain joins TRBV20-1 and TRBJ2-7; 9 positions agree with TRBD2. The CDR3 contains 16 residues. The germline V gene encodes CDR1 DFQATT and CDR2 SNEGSKA (reference sequence). The J segment lost 0 bases and the V segment lost 5 bases, leaving 11 bases of the junction unmatched. The CDR3 nucleotides read TGCAGTGCTTACCGCCGTAGCGGGAGCCCCTCCTACGAGCAGTACTTC. It is translated as CSAYRRSGSPSYEQYF.

The chain employs TRBV5-1 and TRBJ2-7; tentative D call: TRBD1 (6 bases). This CDR3 contains 14 residues. V lost 0 bases, J lost 4 bases, and 11 bases lay in between. Germline CDR1 SGHRS, CDR2 YFSETQ. The CDR3 nucleotides read TGCGCCAGCAGCTTGGAGGCCAGGGGTTACGAGCAGTACTTC. Protein sequence: CASSLEARGYEQYF.

V is TRBV24-1 and J is TRBJ2-2, with no clear D. The ends were cut back, 4 bases at V and 4 bases at J, with 18 bases in the middle. This CDR3 has 17 amino acids. Per the germline V gene, CDR1 is KGHDR and CDR2 is SFDVKD. The DNA for the CDR3 is TGTGCCACCAGTGACTCCGACGGAGCTACGGGCACCGGGGAGCTGTTTTTT. Translated, it gives CATSDSDGATGTGELFF.

This chain links TRBV7-2 with TRBJ2-1; maybe TRBD1 (6 bases). The CDR3 is 14 residues long. V was cut by 3 bases and J by 8 bases, with 14 bases left in between. Germline V lookup: CDR1 SGHTA, CDR2 FQGNSA. The CDR3 spells CASSFDSSGDEQFF. CDR3 nucleotide sequence: TGTGCCAGCAGCTTCGACTCGTCAGGGGATGAGCAGTTCTTC.

The chain employs TRBV5-6 and TRBJ2-5, with D tentatively TRBD2 (6 bases). The germline V and J ends were trimmed by 1 base and 0 bases, with 19 bases remaining between them. The germline gives CDR1 SGHDT, CDR2 YYEEEE. This CDR3 region has 18 residues. The CDR3 sequence is CASSLNSWREPNQETQYF. CDR3 sequence (DNA): TGTGCCAGCAGCTTGAATAGCTGGCGGGAACCAAACCAAGAGACCCAGTACTTC.

The V and J genes are TRBV11-1 and TRBJ2-5; 7 bases map to TRBD1. Germline lookup yields CDR1 SGHAT and CDR2 FQDESV (reference sequence). The CDR3 covers 15 residues. V lost 2 bases, J lost 2 bases, and 5 bases stayed unmatched. The CDR3 bases are TGTGCCAGCAGCTTATGGGACAGCCAACAAGAGACCCAGTACTTC. It codes for CASSLWDSQQETQYF.

This clonotype was counted only a few times. The V gene is TRBV11-2, the J gene TRBJ1-3; D not resolved. V shed 3 bases and J shed 1 base, with 10 bases lying between them. CDR1 and CDR2 from the germline V gene are SGHAT and FQNNGV. CDR3 length: 15 amino acids. CDR3 sequence: CASSFGRSSGNTIYF. CDR3 sequence (DNA): TGTGCCAGCAGCTTCGGTCGGTCGTCTGGAAACACCATATATTTT.

This clonotype was counted ten times or more. J is TRBJ1-1 and V is TRBV7-8, with no clear D. The germline V gene has CDR1 SGHVS and CDR2 FQNEAQ. The V gene lost 1 base and the J gene lost 4 bases, with 13 bases spanning the gap. The CDR3 length is 15 residues. CDR3 sequence (DNA): TGTGCCAGCAGCTTAGATAGGGTCCGGGGCACTGAAGCTTTCTTT. This codes for CASSLDRVRGTEAFF.

This clonotype was observed a few times. The chain links TRBV6-5 to TRBJ2-7; 10 bases agree with TRBD1. The CDR3 contains 14 residues. The V and J ends lost 4 bases and 6 bases, in that order; junction bases with no gene match: 6. In germline, CDR1 is MNHEY, CDR2 SVGAGI. CDR3 in amino acids: CASSFRDRGSEQYF. CDR3 nucleotides: TGTGCCAGCAGTTTCCGGGACAGGGGTAGCGAGCAGTACTTC.

The rearrangement links TRBV7-9 to TRBJ1-1; 8 positions agree with TRBD1. CDR1 and CDR2 (germline): SEHNR, FQNEAQ (reference sequence). The CDR3 extends over 14 amino acids. V lost 5 bases and J lost 10; bases outside the gene matches: 12. CDR3 loop: CASSLTGQGGGAFF. Written as DNA, the CDR3 is TGTGCCAGCAGCCTTACAGGACAGGGTGGCGGAGCTTTCTTT.

The chain has TRBV7-2 and TRBJ1-5; 10 nucleotides align to TRBD1. With 5 bases clipped from V and 6 bases from J, the junction kept 7 bases outside the gene matches. Germline values: CDR1 SGHTA, CDR2 FQGNSA. This CDR3 has 15 residues. CDR3 protein: CASSPTRTGGQPQHF. CDR3 coding DNA: TGTGCCAGCAGCCCGACAAGGACAGGGGGTCAGCCCCAGCATTTT.

This clonotype was seen more than once but under ten times. This chain joins TRBV12-3 or TRBV12-4 and TRBJ1-2, with D possibly being TRBD1 (6 bases). The CDR3 covers 14 residues. V lost 4 bases and J 7 bases, leaving 16 bases between the germline ends. The CDR3 region has the DNA TGTGCCAGCAGTTCCACCGGGACACCAATTGGCTACACCTTC. Translation gives CASSSTGTPIGYTF.

Many counts were recorded for this clonotype. The V gene is TRBV10-3, the J gene TRBJ2-1; D gene uncertain. This CDR3 is 14 amino acids long. CDR1 is ENHRY and CDR2 is SYGVKD in the germline V gene. Trimming shortened V by 7 bases and J by 8 bases, and 18 bases separated the two germline ends. CDR3 residues: CAIKVLAAPDEQFF. CDR3 DNA sequence: TGTGCCATCAAGGTCCTGGCCGCACCAGATGAGCAGTTCTTC.

The gene calls are TRBV11-2 and TRBJ2-7; D is possibly TRBD2 (5 bases). Germline CDR1 reads SGHAT; CDR2 reads FQNNGV. Trimming took off 5 bases at V and 4 bases at J, with 15 bases between the two ends. CDR3 length: 14 amino acids. This chain's CDR3 is CASSQGYGVYEQYF. CDR3 bases: TGTGCCAGCAGCCAAGGCTACGGGGTTTACGAGCAGTACTTC.

For the CDR3, the DNA is TGTGCCAGCAGTTTAATTGGCGGCAAGGAGAATCAGCCCCAGCATTTT. Its protein is CASSLIGGKENQPQHF. This chain links TRBV27 with TRBJ1-5; D unresolved. V lost 2 bases, J lost 4 bases, and 15 bases lay in between. The germline gives CDR1 MNHEY, CDR2 SMNVEV (reference sequence). The CDR3 length is 16 residues.

The gene calls are TRBV19 and TRBJ2-2; D is possibly TRBD1 or TRBD2 (6 bases each). This CDR3 has 14 amino acids. In germline, CDR1 is LNHDA, CDR2 SQIVND (reference sequence). Trimming pared 3 bases from V and 3 bases from J, leaving 8 bases between. This chain's CDR3 is CASSMRGDTGELFF. The CDR3 DNA follows: TGTGCCAGTAGTATGAGGGGGGACACCGGGGAGCTGTTTTTT.

CDR3 nucleotides: TGTGCCAGCAGCTTAGGGGCTAGCGGGCCCACCATTCTTTACGAGCAGTACTTC. Its protein is CASSLGASGPTILYEQYF. The V call is TRBV7-2, the J call TRBJ2-7; the match to TRBD2 covers 8 bases. The trim removed 1 base at V and 4 bases at J, leaving 15 bases unmatched. Germline V gene data show CDR1 as SGHTA and CDR2 as FQGNSA. The CDR3 consists of 18 residues.

The chain links TRBV7-9 to TRBJ2-1; the match to TRBD2 covers 12 bases. The CDR3 loop spans 18 amino acids. The J segment lost 1 base and the V segment lost 6 bases, leaving 10 bases of the junction unmatched. Germline values: CDR1 SEHNR, CDR2 FQNEAQ (reference sequence). CDR3 sequence reads: CASSRRGGLAGSYNEQFF. CDR3 in DNA: TGTGCCAGCAGTCGTAGGGGTGGACTAGCGGGATCCTACAATGAGCAGTTCTTC. Full variable domain (remainder filled in from reference TRBV7-9 and TRBJ2-1): DTGVSQNPRHKITKRGQNVTFRCDPISEHNRLYWYRQTLGQGPEFLTYFQNEAQLEKSRLLSDRFSAERPKGSFSTLEIQRTEQGDSAMYLCASSRRGGLAGSYNEQFFGPGTRLTVL.

This clonotype was counted a few times. This chain links TRBV7-3 with TRBJ2-2, with TRBD2 identical over 9 bases. This CDR3 has 16 amino acids. Germline V gene sequence: CDR1 SGHTA, CDR2 FQGTGA. V shed 0 bases and J 4 bases; nucleotides not matched to a gene: 3. The CDR3 protein is CASSLTSGGFTGELFF. The CDR3 nucleotides read TGTGCCAGCAGCTTAACTAGCGGGGGATTCACCGGGGAGCTGTTTTTT.

This clonotype has only a few counts. V and J are TRBV7-2 and TRBJ2-5; 8 nucleotides line up with TRBD2. Germline trimming cut 5 bases from V and 7 bases from J; bases unmatched to any gene: 24. Germline CDR1 and CDR2: SGHTA and FQGNSA. The CDR3 loop spans 19 amino acids. In DNA form, the CDR3 reads TGTGCCAGCAGCCAACCCTGGGGTCTAACTAGCGGATCCGGGGGGACCCAGTACTTC. Its protein is CASSQPWGLTSGSGGTQYF.

This clonotype appeared a single time. This chain connects TRBV6-5 to TRBJ2-7, with TRBD2 matching 13 bases. J lost 7 bases, V lost 7 bases, and 4 bases had no gene match. The CDR3 consists of 13 residues. Germline lookup yields CDR1 MNHEY and CDR2 SVGAGI. This CDR3 is CASKKGLAGEQYF. DNA of the CDR3: TGTGCCAGCAAGAAGGGACTAGCGGGGGAGCAGTACTTC.

This clonotype was recorded at least ten times. CDR3 nucleotide sequence: TGTGCCAGCAGTTTAACAGGGGCTGGTGAAAAACTGTTTTTT. Its translation: CASSLTGAGEKLFF. V usage is TRBV12-3 or TRBV12-4 and J usage is TRBJ1-4, with 7 positions matching TRBD1. V dropped 2 bases and J dropped 7; count of bases not matched to a gene: 4. CDR3 length equals 14 residues.

This clonotype was detected only once. A much larger clonotype is one base distant, so this may be a read error. This chain joins TRBV7-6 and TRBJ2-3; D gene uncertain. In germline, CDR1 is SGHVS, CDR2 FNYEAQ. This CDR3 contains 14 residues. Trimming took 2 bases from V and 0 from J, leaving 6 bases between them. CDR3 nucleotides: TGTGCCAGCAGCTTATTTGGTAGCACAGATACGCAGTATTTT. This sequence encodes CASSLFGSTDTQYF.

The chain employs TRBV4-1 and TRBJ2-7; D gene uncertain. The CDR3 totals 14 residues. CDR1 MGHRA and CDR2 YSYEKL come from the germline V gene. The V and J ends lost 1 base and 3 bases respectively, with 10 bases between them. The CDR3 region has the DNA TGCGCCAGCAGCCAAGCCCTAACCGGCTACGAGCAGTACTTC. This codes for CASSQALTGYEQYF.

J is TRBJ2-3 and V is TRBV20-1; 8 bases are a match to TRBD2. V gave up 6 bases and J gave up 9 bases; unmatched junction bases: 11. Germline CDR1 DFQATT, CDR2 SNEGSKA (reference sequence). The CDR3 runs 13 residues. The CDR3 coding sequence is TGCAGTGCGCCGAACGGGGGGGCCGACACGCAGTATTTT. It specifies CSAPNGGADTQYF.

The V and J genes are TRBV7-6 and TRBJ2-3; D may be TRBD2 (6 bases). The CDR3 spans 17 residues. The ends were cut back, 0 bases at V and 1 base at J, with 14 bases in the middle. Germline V gene data show CDR1 as SGHVS and CDR2 as FNYEAQ. In DNA, the CDR3 is TGTGCCAGCAGCTTAGCCCCCGGGGGACGGCGCACAGATACGCAGTATTTT. Protein product: CASSLAPGGRRTDTQYF.

The CDR3 nucleotides are TGCGCCAGCAGCTTGGAAGGGACAGGCTACGAGCAGTACTTC. This sequence encodes CASSLEGTGYEQYF. V gene TRBV5-1 combines with J gene TRBJ2-7; 8 positions agree with TRBD1. Germline V gene lookup returns CDR1 SGHRS and CDR2 YFSETQ. This CDR3 has 14 residues. V shed 0 bases and J 3 bases; nucleotides not matched to a gene: 2.

This sequence joins TRBV7-2 and TRBJ2-3; 9 bases map to TRBD1. This CDR3 has 15 amino acids. Looked up from germline, CDR1 is SGHTA and CDR2 is FQGNSA. The ends lost 5 bases at V and 4 bases at J; junction bases unmatched: 7. This CDR3 is CASSLRTGDPDTQYF. In nucleotides, the CDR3 is TGTGCCAGCAGCCTCCGGACAGGGGATCCAGATACGCAGTATTTT.